The 30 T cell receptor beta chains given below trace back to one sample, sequenced in a study of cytomegalovirus exposure and HLA in healthy donors. PCR primers comprised 60 Vbeta and 13 Jbeta primers. TCRdb's copy holds only in-frame clones and misses some; the assay was immunoSEQ multiplex PCR. Seen in this sample are roughly 190,000 clones; the ten most common clones hold 0.79%. Sequencing used PBMCs. All receptors come from a woman between 18 and 29 years old in good health and CMV-seropositive.

The V gene is TRBV7-2, the J gene TRBJ2-1, with TRBD2 identical over 8 bases. CDR1 SGHTA and CDR2 FQGNSA come from the germline V gene. Trimming removed 1 base from V and 6 bases from J; junction bases left unmatched: 8. The CDR3 has 16 amino acids. CDR3 amino acids: CASSLGAGVTSNEQFF. CDR3 in DNA: TGTGCCAGCAGCTTAGGAGCGGGGGTGACGTCCAATGAGCAGTTCTTC.

The genes are TRBV6-1 and TRBJ2-7, with a tentative D call TRBD1 (6 bases). CDR1 MNHNS and CDR2 SASEGT come from the germline V gene. The ends were cut back, 3 bases at V and 2 bases at J, with 8 bases in the middle. This CDR3 spans 13 amino acids. The CDR3 DNA reads as TGTGCCAGCAGTGAGCCAGGGGCCTACGAGCAGTACTTC. This encodes CASSEPGAYEQYF.

The V gene is TRBV5-1, the J gene TRBJ1-2; D may be TRBD1 (5 bases). Deletions cut 2 bases from V and 5 bases from J, with 16 bases between. There are 15 residues in the CDR3. The germline V gene has CDR1 SGHRS and CDR2 YFSETQ. CDR3 residues: CASSFDSQVQYGYTF. The CDR3 bases are TGCGCCAGCAGCTTTGACAGTCAGGTCCAATATGGCTACACCTTC.

The V and J genes are TRBV19 and TRBJ1-2; D is perhaps TRBD1 (6 bases). V was shortened by 5 bases and J by 0 bases, with 13 bases between the two germline ends. The CDR3 is made up of 15 amino acids. Germline V gene data show CDR1 as LNHDA and CDR2 as SQIVND (reference sequence). This CDR3 reads CASSWEGQSNYGYTF. In DNA, the CDR3 is TGTGCCAGTAGTTGGGAGGGACAATCTAACTATGGCTACACCTTC.

The rearrangement links TRBV7-3 to TRBJ1-6; D may be TRBD1 (5 bases). The CDR3 contains 14 residues. V lost 2 bases to trimming and J lost 6 bases, with 8 bases between them. The germline gives CDR1 SGHTA, CDR2 FQGTGA. CDR3 bases: TGTGCCAGCAGCTTATCAGGGTCTAATTCACCCCTCCACTTT. Its translation is CASSLSGSNSPLHF.

The chain employs TRBV18 and TRBJ2-7; possibly TRBD2 for D (5 bases). The CDR3 contains 14 residues. Germline CDR1 is KGHSH and CDR2 is LQKENI. The V end lost 3 bases, the J end lost 2 bases, and 11 bases lay between the germline ends. Written as DNA, the CDR3 is TGTGCCAGCTCACCCCGGGGTTGGACCTACGAGCAGTACTTC. Its protein is CASSPRGWTYEQYF. The complete variable domain, with remaining parts taken from reference TRBV18 and TRBJ2-7, reads NAGVMQNPRHLVRRRGQEARLRCSPMKGHSHVYWYRQLPEEGLKFMVYLQKENIIDESGMPKERFSAEFPKEGPSILRIQQVVRGDSAAYFCASSPRGWTYEQYFGPGTRLTVT.

The chain couples TRBV15 to TRBJ2-5, with a weak D call TRBD1 (6 bases). V gave up 1 base and J gave up 3 bases, with 12 bases separating them. CDR1 LNHNV and CDR2 YYDKDF come from the germline V gene (reference sequence). The length of the CDR3 is 15 residues. CDR3 nucleotide sequence: TGTGCCACCAGCAGAGTGAGCGCAGGGGAAGAGACCCAGTACTTC. Its protein product is CATSRVSAGEETQYF.

The chain is built from TRBV7-9 and TRBJ2-1, with D possibly matching TRBD1 (6 bases). The CDR3 sequence is 14 residues long. With 2 bases removed from V and 6 bases from J, the gap between germline ends came to 11 bases. The germline gives CDR1 SEHNR, CDR2 FQNEAQ (reference sequence). CDR3 DNA: TGTGCCAGCAGCTTACGGCTCAGGGGCAATGAGCAGTTCTTC. It encodes CASSLRLRGNEQFF.

The genes are TRBV7-9 and TRBJ1-4, with 7 bases matching TRBD1. V shed 0 bases and J 0 bases; nucleotides not matched to a gene: 1. Germline V lookup: CDR1 SEHNR, CDR2 FQNEAQ (reference sequence). This CDR3 has 16 residues. The CDR3 nucleotides read TGTGCCAGCAGCTTAGCGGGACAGTCAACTAATGAAAAACTGTTTTTT. As protein: CASSLAGQSTNEKLFF.

The chain employs TRBV13 and TRBJ1-2, with D hard to call. Germline V gene sequence: CDR1 PRHDT, CDR2 FYEKMQ (reference sequence). CDR3 length: 14 amino acids. V gave up 5 bases and J gave up 0 bases, with 10 bases separating them. Written as DNA, the CDR3 is TGTGCCAGCAGCCAATCAGTTACTAACTATGGCTACACCTTC. Protein product: CASSQSVTNYGYTF.

In DNA, the CDR3 is TGTGCCAGCAGCGTGGACAGGGCTAGGGGCTACACCTTC. Amino acid sequence: CASSVDRARGYTF. The chain employs TRBV5-6 and TRBJ1-2, with 8 nucleotides matching TRBD1. Unmatched junction bases numbered 7, after V lost 4 bases and J lost 8 bases. There are 13 residues in the CDR3. Germline assignment: CDR1 SGHDT and CDR2 YYEEEE.

The chain has TRBV7-2 and TRBJ1-1, with 7 bases fitting TRBD1. The CDR3 has 17 residues. After removal of 6 bases from V and 3 bases from J, the junction contained 16 bases not matched to a gene. Germline V gives CDR1 SGHTA, CDR2 FQGNSA. The CDR3 protein is CASRPGKGAYSDTEAFF. The CDR3 nucleotides read TGTGCCAGCAGGCCTGGGAAGGGGGCTTACTCGGACACTGAAGCTTTCTTT.

The chain recombines TRBV2 with TRBJ2-5; 12 bases align to TRBD2. Trimming cost V 4 bases and J 4 bases; bases outside gene matches: 22. Germline loops: CDR1 SNHLY, CDR2 FYNNEI. The CDR3 totals 21 residues. CDR3 nucleotide sequence: TGTGCCAGCAGTGCGGGGGAGGCTAGCGGGAGGGCACTGCTATTTCGAGAGACCCAGTACTTC. Its translation: CASSAGEASGRALLFRETQYF.

The V call is TRBV4-1, the J call TRBJ2-1; possible D gene TRBD2, 5 bases. The CDR3 consists of 13 residues. Germline V gives CDR1 MGHRA, CDR2 YSYEKL. Trimming left V 1 base short and J 9 bases short, with 10 bases between. DNA of the CDR3: TGCGCCAGCAGCCAAGTCTGGGAGTCTGAGCAGTTCTTC. Translation: CASSQVWESEQFF.

The chain carries TRBV7-9 and TRBJ2-1, with D perhaps matching TRBD2 (6 bases). Germline V gene lookup returns CDR1 SEHNR and CDR2 FQNEAQ (reference sequence). The ends were cut back, 1 base at V and 5 bases at J, with 12 bases in the middle. CDR3 length: 15 amino acids. CDR3 protein: CASSLVIQRDNEQFF. DNA of the CDR3: TGTGCCAGCAGCTTAGTCATCCAGCGGGACAATGAGCAGTTCTTC.

The CDR3: CASSLLTSGGVHNEQFF. CDR3 bases: TGTGCCAGCAGCCTCCTGACTAGCGGGGGGGTTCACAATGAGCAGTTCTTC. The chain links TRBV5-4 to TRBJ2-1, with 14 bases identical to TRBD2. Germline loops: CDR1 SGHNT, CDR2 YYREEE (reference sequence). The CDR3 spans 17 residues. The V segment lost 4 bases and the J segment 5 bases; nucleotides outside the gene matches: 8. The variable domain in full, with the rest retrieved from reference TRBV5-4 and TRBJ2-1, is ETGVTQSPTHLIKTRGQQVTLRCSSQSGHNTVSWYQQALGQGPQFIFQYYREEENGRGNFPPRFSGLQFPNYSSELNVNALELDDSALYLCASSLLTSGGVHNEQFFGPGTRLTVL.

V gene TRBV14 combines with J gene TRBJ1-1; the D gene is possibly TRBD1 (5 bases). The V end was cut by 4 bases, the J end by 3 bases, with 12 bases between. CDR3 length: 14 amino acids. CDR1 is SGHDN and CDR2 is FVKESK in the germline V gene. The CDR3 here is CASSLRGGYTEAFF. CDR3 nucleotides: TGTGCCAGCAGCCTAAGGGGAGGGTACACTGAAGCTTTCTTT.

This chain joins TRBV13 and TRBJ2-7; the match to TRBD1 covers 7 bases. The V gene's germline CDR1 is PRHDT and CDR2 FYEKMQ (reference sequence). The CDR3 is made up of 14 amino acids. J lost 3 bases, V lost 2 bases, and 4 bases had no gene match. The CDR3 DNA sequence: TGTGCCAGCAGCTTAAAGGGACAGAACTACGAGCAGTACTTC. It encodes CASSLKGQNYEQYF.

V gene TRBV7-9 combines with J gene TRBJ1-2; weak D call: TRBD1 (6 bases). In germline, CDR1 is SEHNR, CDR2 FQNEAQ (reference sequence). Trimming removed 8 bases from V and 4 bases from J, with 11 bases in between. The CDR3 consists of 12 residues. CDR3 sequence reads: CASSDSLYGYTF. CDR3 bases: TGTGCCAGCTCGGACAGCCTCTATGGCTACACCTTC.

This rearrangement joins TRBV14 to TRBJ1-3; unclear D gene. CDR1 SGHDN and CDR2 FVKESK come from the germline V gene. Trimming cost V 0 bases and J 8 bases, with 11 bases left between them. The CDR3 loop spans 14 amino acids. The CDR3 reads CASSQDGRAHTIYF. The CDR3 region has the DNA TGTGCCAGCAGCCAAGACGGGAGGGCACACACCATATATTTT.

This chain joins TRBV19 and TRBJ1-2; D is unclear. Germline V gene sequence: CDR1 LNHDA, CDR2 SQIVND (reference sequence). CDR3 length: 14 amino acids. With 6 bases removed from V and 7 bases from J, the gap between germline ends came to 18 bases. The CDR3 loop is CASRSLSRGGGYTF. The CDR3 nucleotides are TGTGCCAGTAGGAGTCTCTCCAGAGGAGGTGGCTACACCTTC.

The chain employs TRBV27 and TRBJ2-2; 12 bases agree with TRBD2. The CDR3 is 14 amino acids. The junction had 7 bases not matched to a gene; V was cut back by 9 bases and J by 8 bases. The germline gives CDR1 MNHEY, CDR2 SMNVEV (reference sequence). CDR3 sequence: CASTLAGGRGELFF. The CDR3 coding sequence is TGTGCCAGTACACTAGCGGGAGGACGAGGGGAGCTGTTTTTT.

The chain carries TRBV5-1 and TRBJ2-5; D is unclear. CDR1 is SGHRS, CDR2 YFSETQ, per germline. There are 16 residues in the CDR3. Trimming took 4 bases from V and 5 from J, leaving 21 bases between them. For the CDR3, the DNA is TGCGCCAGCAGCGCAGCAACGCTCAGATTGAGGGAGACCCAGTACTTC. This gives the protein CASSAATLRLRETQYF. Using reference TRBV5-1 and TRBJ2-5 for the parts outside the CDR3, the full variable domain is KAGVTQTPRYLIKTRGQQVTLSCSPISGHRSVSWYQQTPGQGLQFLFEYFSETQRNKGNFPGRFSGRQFSNSRSEMNVSTLELGDSALYLCASSAATLRLRETQYFGPGTRLLVL.

The rearrangement joins TRBV2 to TRBJ1-4; D perhaps matches TRBD1 (6 bases). The germline CDR1 and CDR2 sequences are SNHLY and FYNNEI. The CDR3 loop spans 14 amino acids. V gave up 6 bases and J gave up 4 bases, with 12 bases separating them. Here the CDR3 reads CASRNREGNEKLFF. CDR3 DNA sequence: TGTGCCAGCAGAAACAGGGAGGGTAATGAAAAACTGTTTTTT.

V usage is TRBV4-3 and J usage is TRBJ1-1; 7 bases are shared with TRBD1. The CDR3 extends over 17 amino acids. From germline, CDR1 is LGHNA and CDR2 YSLEER. V lost 0 bases, J lost 1 base, and 8 bases stayed unmatched. This CDR3 is CASSQDTSRGSNTEAFF. CDR3 DNA sequence: TGCGCCAGCAGCCAAGATACATCCAGGGGGTCGAACACTGAAGCTTTCTTT.

This chain links TRBV7-7 with TRBJ2-7; D may be TRBD2 (6 bases). Germline CDR1 is SSHAT and CDR2 is FNYEAQ (reference sequence). The length of the CDR3 is 13 residues. Trimming removed 3 bases at V and 3 bases at J, with 9 bases between. CDR3 sequence reads: CASSFREDYEQYF. The DNA of the CDR3 is TGTGCCAGCAGCTTCAGGGAGGACTACGAGCAGTACTTC.

The CDR3 DNA sequence: TGTGCCAGTAGCCAAGGGGTCGGGGGGTACGAGCAGTACTTC. This gives the protein CASSQGVGGYEQYF. The chain recombines TRBV19 with TRBJ2-7; 7 nucleotides agree with TRBD2. The germline V gene encodes CDR1 LNHDA and CDR2 SQIVND (reference sequence). J gave up 4 bases and V 6 bases, and 9 bases lay outside the gene matches. The CDR3 spans 14 residues.

This chain links TRBV5-4 with TRBJ1-2; D not resolved. CDR3 length equals 15 residues. Germline lookup yields CDR1 SGHNT and CDR2 YYREEE (reference sequence). The V end lost 2 bases, the J end lost 6 bases, and 17 bases lay between the germline ends. CDR3 amino acids: CASSFEPGDINGYTF. The CDR3 nucleotides read TGTGCCAGCAGCTTCGAGCCAGGCGACATCAATGGCTACACCTTC.

This chain connects TRBV9 to TRBJ2-1; 13 nucleotides agree with TRBD2. The V segment lost 5 bases and the J segment 6 bases; nucleotides outside the gene matches: 8. This CDR3 is 16 amino acids long. Germline loops: CDR1 SGDLS, CDR2 YYNGEE. The DNA for the CDR3 is TGTGCCAGCAGTCGAACTAGCGGGAGGGGAGCCAATGAGCAGTTCTTC. This translates into CASSRTSGRGANEQFF.

The chain carries TRBV4-1 and TRBJ2-3; TRBD1 agrees at 9 bases. After removal of 2 bases from V and 3 bases from J, the junction contained 9 bases not matched to a gene. Germline-derived CDR1 and CDR2 are MGHRA and YSYEKL. CDR3 length equals 17 residues. The CDR3 DNA reads TGCGCCAGCAGCCAAATAGGGACAGGGTCGGTTACAGATACGCAGTATTTT. Its protein product is CASSQIGTGSVTDTQYF.